This TCR beta chain was identified in a study of CD8 T cells in ankylosing spondylitis. Points from the study as a whole: The clones that were linked to disease were reported to be significantly enriched in matched synovial fluid samples from ankylosing spondylitis patients. Disease-associated clones were CD8+ and fairly uncommon in peripheral blood. A TCR beta motif of 8 or 9 highly homologous variants appeared characteristic of ankylosing spondylitis blood.

This clonotype occurred a few times. What it binds is unknown. The CDR3 has 15 amino acids. Germline loops: CDR1 MDHEN, CDR2 SYDVKM. The ends lost 5 bases at V and 5 bases at J; junction bases unmatched: 10. Scientists made TCR beta libraries using quantitative 5'-RACE with molecular barcodes. TCRdb analysed the 5' RACE reads with MiXCR anew, one entry per CDR3 protein. Of approximately 400,000 distinct CDR3 sequences listed, roughly 18% are singletons. Input material: blood, either unsorted or a sorted T cell fraction (not recorded which). This TCR derives from a male donor with ankylosing spondylitis. This rearrangement joins TRBV28 to TRBJ2-5; TRBD1 matches 8 bases. The CDR3 reads CASSALGQVGETQYF. CDR3 in DNA: TGTGCCAGCAGTGCGCTGGGACAGGTCGGCGAGACCCAGTACTTC.